This TCR beta chain originates from a study of identical twins. Study-wide results and limits: Twins' excess sharing was less marked for out-of-frame beta sequences. There was an excess of low generation probability in the out-of-frame alpha sequences that twins shared. Abundant cord blood beta clonotypes carried fewer insertions; memory repertoires showed none.

The V end was cut by 5 bases, the J end by 0 bases, with 12 bases between. The CDR3 has 15 residues. Germline loops: CDR1 SGHNT, CDR2 YYREEE (reference sequence). The sample holds a few counts of this clonotype. What it recognizes is unknown. Template switching added a universal primer binding site, and final cDNA carried unique molecular identifiers. Each CDR3 protein is one row after TCRdb ran MiXCR on the 5' RACE reads. The table includes about 1.7 million distinct CDR3 sequences, about 32% detected once. The receptor was derived from a newborn girl in good health. Sequenced input: cord blood. V and J are TRBV5-4 and TRBJ2-1; D is perhaps TRBD1 (5 bases). CDR3 in DNA: TGTGCCAGCAGTGTGACAAGGGGCTCCTACAATGAGCAGTTCTTC. Amino acids: CASSVTRGSYNEQFF.